This TCR beta chain was captured in a study of shared clonotypes between healthy human individuals. This clone has a single count. Between the trimmed V and J ends, which lost 6 bases and 6 bases, there was a span of 20 bases. CDR1 is MNHNS, CDR2 SASEGT, per germline. This CDR3 comprises 15 residues. TCRdb's copy holds only in-frame clones and misses some; the assay was immunoSEQ multiplex PCR. Of 2 million to 2.5 million clones listed, 90% to 97% are singletons. Sequenced material: naive CD4+ T cells sorted from blood. Sample subset: CD45RA+ positively selected. V usage is TRBV6-1 and J usage is TRBJ1-1; no definite D call. The receptor was derived from a man younger than 30 in good health. The CDR3 here is CASSPEFGGSAEAFF. CDR3 bases: TGTGCCAGCAGCCCAGAGTTTGGAGGGAGCGCTGAAGCTTTCTTT.